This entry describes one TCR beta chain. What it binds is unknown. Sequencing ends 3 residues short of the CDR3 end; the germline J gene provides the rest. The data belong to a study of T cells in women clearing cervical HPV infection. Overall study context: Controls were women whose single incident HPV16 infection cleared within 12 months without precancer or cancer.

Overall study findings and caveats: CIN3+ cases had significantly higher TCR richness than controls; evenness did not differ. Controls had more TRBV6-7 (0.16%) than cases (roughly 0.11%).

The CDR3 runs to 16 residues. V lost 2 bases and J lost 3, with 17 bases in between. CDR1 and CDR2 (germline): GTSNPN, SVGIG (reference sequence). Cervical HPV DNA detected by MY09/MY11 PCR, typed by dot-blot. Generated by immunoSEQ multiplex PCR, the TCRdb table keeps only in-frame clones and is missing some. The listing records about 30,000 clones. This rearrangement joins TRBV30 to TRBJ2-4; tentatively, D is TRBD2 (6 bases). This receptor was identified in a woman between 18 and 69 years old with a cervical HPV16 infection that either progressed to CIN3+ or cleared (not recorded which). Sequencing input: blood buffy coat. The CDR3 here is CAWSPLGGLGKNIQYF. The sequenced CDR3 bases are TGTGCCTGGAGTCCTCTCGGGGGTCTTGGCAAAAACATT.